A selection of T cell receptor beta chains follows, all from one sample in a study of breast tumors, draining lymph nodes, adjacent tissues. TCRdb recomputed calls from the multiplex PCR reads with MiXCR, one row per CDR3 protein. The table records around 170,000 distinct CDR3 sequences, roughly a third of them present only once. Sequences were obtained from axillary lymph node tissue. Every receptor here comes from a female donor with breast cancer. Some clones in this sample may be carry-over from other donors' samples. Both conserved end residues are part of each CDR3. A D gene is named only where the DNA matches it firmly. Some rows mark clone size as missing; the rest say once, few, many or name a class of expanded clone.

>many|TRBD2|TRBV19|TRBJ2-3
TGTGCCAGTAAGCAGGCGGGGGGGCCCGGAGATACGCAGTATTTT
CASKQAGGPGDTQYF
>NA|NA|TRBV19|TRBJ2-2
TGTGCCAGTGGAGGGGAGCTGTTTTTT
CASGGELFF
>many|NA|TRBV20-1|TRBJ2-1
TGCAGTGCTAGACAGGGTAACGACAATGAGCAGTTCTTC
CSARQGNDNEQFF
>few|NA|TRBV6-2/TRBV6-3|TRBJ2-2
TGTGCCAGCAGTACCCAAGGCGGGGCCGGGACCGGGGAGCTGTTTTTT
CASSTQGGAGTGELFF
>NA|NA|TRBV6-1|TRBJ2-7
TGTGCCAGCAGGCACCGGGCCATGAGGAGCTACGAGCAGTACTTC
CASRHRAMRSYEQYF
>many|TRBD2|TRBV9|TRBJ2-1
TGTGCCAGCAGCGACCGACTAGCGAACTACAATGAGCAGTTCTTC
CASSDRLANYNEQFF
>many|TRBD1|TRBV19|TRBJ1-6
TGTGCCAGTAGTCCTGCCACAGGGGATTCACCCCTCCACTTT
CASSPATGDSPLHF
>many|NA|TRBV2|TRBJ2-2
TGTGCCAGCAGGTTCGGACTTGCCGGGGAGCTGTTTTTT
CASRFGLAGELFF
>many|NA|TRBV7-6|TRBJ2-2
TGTGCCAGCAGCTTAGTTTCGAGCGCGAACACCGGGGAGCTGTTTTTT
CASSLVSSANTGELFF
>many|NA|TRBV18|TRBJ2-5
TGTGCCAGCTCACCTCAGGGGTCGGAAGAGACCCAGTACTTC
CASSPQGSEETQYF
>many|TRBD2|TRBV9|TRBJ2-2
TGTGCCAGCAGCGTAGGTCTAGCGGGATTGAACACCGGGGAGCTGTTTTTT
CASSVGLAGLNTGELFF
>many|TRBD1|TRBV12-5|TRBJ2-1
TGTGCTAGTGGTTCAAGACAGGGGGCCTTTGAGCAGTTCTTC
CASGSRQGAFEQFF
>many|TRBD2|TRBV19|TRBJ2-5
TGTGCCAGTAGGACCACCCACACGGGGGGACCACAAGAGACCCAGTACTTC
CASRTTHTGGPQETQYF
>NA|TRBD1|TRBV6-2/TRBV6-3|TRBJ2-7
TGTGCCAGCAGTTTCGGACAGGACAACTACGAGCAGTACTTC
CASSFGQDNYEQYF
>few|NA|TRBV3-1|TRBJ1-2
TGTGCCAGCAGCCTTCTGGGGCTACAAGGCTACACCTTC
CASSLLGLQGYTF